Below, 28 T cell receptor beta chains from the same sample are listed, as sequenced in a study of T cells in Graves' hyperthyroidism and ophthalmopathy (dated by TCRdb to between 2018 and 2021). Library preparation was by multiplex PCR. Sequencing relied on an Illumina HiSeq 2000. Amplification of TCR beta CDR3 regions was carried out from RNA transcripts. The TCR CDR3 was subjected to a first round of RT-PCR using the HTBI primer set and the Qiagen OneStep RT-PCR kit. TCRdb reran the public reads through fastp at Q25 and MiXCR, keeping productive beta chains. Each entry is one CDR3 protein sequence, shown with its most common DNA and genes. This sample holds 450,000 to 550,000 distinct CDR3 sequences; roughly a quarter were observed only once. The ten largest clones capture about 11% of the sample. The sample consisted of blood. The origin of the receptors is a woman aged 25 to 45 with Graves' ophthalmopathy.

V gene TRBV18 combines with J gene TRBJ1-1; D gene uncertain. The germline V gene encodes CDR1 KGHSH and CDR2 LQKENI. CDR3 length: 14 residues. The ends were cut back, 6 bases at V and 0 bases at J, with 11 bases in the middle. The CDR3 nucleotides are TGTGCCAGCTCCGGCGGCTACTTGAACACTGAAGCTTTCTTT. Translated: CASSGGYLNTEAFF.

This sequence joins TRBV12-3 or TRBV12-4 and TRBJ1-2, with TRBD1 matching 8 bases. CDR3 size: 11 residues. CDR3 in DNA: TGTTCCTCAGGGGGCCTCTTGGGCTACACCTTC. Encoded protein: CSSGGLLGYTF.

The V call is TRBV7-2, the J call TRBJ1-1; D unclear. This CDR3 is built from 15 residues. V lost 4 bases and J lost 2, with 14 bases in between. Germline V gene sequence: CDR1 SGHTA, CDR2 FQGNSA. The CDR3, as DNA: TGTGCCAGCAGCTGGAGCAGAGGTCGAAACACTGAAGCTTTCTTT. Its protein product is CASSWSRGRNTEAFF.

This clonotype was seen only a few times. The rearrangement joins TRBV6-1 to TRBJ1-2, with a weak D call TRBD1 (5 bases). CDR1 and CDR2 (germline): MNHNS, SASEGT. The CDR3 totals 15 residues. Trimming removed 5 bases at V and 4 bases at J, with 17 bases between. In DNA form, the CDR3 reads TGTGCCAGCAGTCCGAGACAGATTTACATCTATGGCTACACCTTC. It translates to CASSPRQIYIYGYTF.

This chain uses TRBV20-1 with TRBJ2-2; 9 nucleotides line up with TRBD1. This CDR3 is 15 amino acids long. V lost 0 bases, J lost 9 bases, and 8 bases stayed unmatched. Germline CDR1 reads DFQATT; CDR2 reads SNEGSKA (reference sequence). CDR3 DNA sequence: TGCAGTGCTAGAGATGCGGGACAGGGAAGTCGGGAGCTGTTTTTT. It specifies CSARDAGQGSRELFF.

A few counts support this clonotype. The chain has TRBV7-2 and TRBJ2-1, with no clear D. CDR1 and CDR2 from the germline V gene are SGHTA and FQGNSA. The CDR3 loop spans 14 amino acids. Trimming shortened V by 1 base and J by 5 bases, and 9 bases separated the two germline ends. CDR3 amino acids: CASSLGGINNEQFF. The CDR3 DNA follows: TGTGCCAGCAGCTTAGGTGGGATCAACAATGAGCAGTTCTTC.

This clonotype was detected many times. The rearrangement uses TRBV7-2 and TRBJ1-1, with D maybe TRBD1 (5 bases). Germline V gene lookup returns CDR1 SGHTA and CDR2 FQGNSA. The CDR3 has 16 amino acids. The V gene lost 5 bases and the J gene lost 0 bases, with 16 bases spanning the gap. Here the CDR3 DNA reads TGTGCCAGCAGCGAAGACCACGGCAGGGTGAACACTGAAGCTTTCTTT. Translation: CASSEDHGRVNTEAFF.

The sample holds a few counts of this clonotype. The chain carries TRBV12-3 or TRBV12-4 and TRBJ1-2; TRBD1 aligns across 7 bases. The CDR3 consists of 13 residues. Trimming cost V 6 bases and J 9 bases; bases outside gene matches: 10. CDR3 sequence (DNA): TGTGCCAGCAGAGACGGACAGGTCATTAGCTACACCTTC. Protein sequence: CASRDGQVISYTF.

This clonotype was counted at least ten times. The chain joins TRBV18 to TRBJ2-5; TRBD1 might be the D (6 bases). The germline V gene has CDR1 KGHSH and CDR2 LQKENI. The CDR3 consists of 14 residues. The ends were cut back, 2 bases at V and 2 bases at J, with 9 bases in the middle. The CDR3 loop is CASSPSQGQETQYF. As DNA, the CDR3 is TGTGCCAGCTCACCATCGCAGGGGCAAGAGACCCAGTACTTC.

This clonotype was observed at least ten times. V and J are TRBV20-1 and TRBJ1-5; no firm D call. Germline V gene lookup returns CDR1 DFQATT and CDR2 SNEGSKA (reference sequence). The ends were cut back, 3 bases at V and 0 bases at J, with 6 bases in the middle. The CDR3 length is 13 residues. Here the CDR3 DNA reads TGCAGTGCTAGGACATTTAGCAATCAGCCCCAGCATTTT. This gives the protein CSARTFSNQPQHF.

The rearrangement uses TRBV5-1 and TRBJ2-7, with TRBD1 as a possible D gene (6 bases). Trimming cost V 5 bases and J 4 bases, with 13 bases left between them. Germline CDR1 is SGHRS and CDR2 is YFSETQ. This CDR3 is built from 13 residues. DNA of the CDR3: TGCGCCAGCAGGGGGACAACCCAATACGAGCAGTACTTC. Protein: CASRGTTQYEQYF.

A remark on this clonotype: Just one base apart from a much larger clone, this may be a read error. This chain links TRBV11-2 with TRBJ1-1, with TRBD1 matching over 7 bases. Germline CDR1 SGHAT, CDR2 FQNNGV. The CDR3 contains 16 residues. This CDR3 reads CASSLEGQLMNTEASF. CDR3 nucleotide sequence: TGTGCCAGCAGCTTAGAGGGACAGCTCATGAACACTGAAGCTTCCTTT.

This chain connects TRBV12-3 or TRBV12-4 to TRBJ1-2, with D uncertain. This CDR3 has 13 amino acids. V lost 3 bases and J 8 bases, leaving 13 bases between the germline ends. CDR3 protein: CASSFGSLRGYTF. CDR3 DNA sequence: TGTGCCAGCAGTTTTGGCAGCCTTAGGGGCTACACCTTC.

The chain recombines TRBV9 with TRBJ1-2, with D possibly being TRBD1 (5 bases). This CDR3 is built from 13 residues. Germline V gives CDR1 SGDLS, CDR2 YYNGEE. V was shortened by 1 base and J by 6 bases, with 10 bases between the two germline ends. The DNA of the CDR3 is TGTGCCAGCAGCGTACAGGGTATTGATGGCTACACCTTC. It yields the protein CASSVQGIDGYTF.

At least ten counts were recorded for this clonotype. The chain uses TRBV27 and TRBJ2-7; D is possibly TRBD1 (6 bases). This CDR3 region has 14 residues. Germline V gene data show CDR1 as MNHEY and CDR2 as SMNVEV (reference sequence). V lost 6 bases and J lost 3, with 15 bases in between. CDR3 nucleotides: TGTGCCAGCAGCACAGGGTATAAGGTCTACGAGCAGTACTTC. Translated: CASSTGYKVYEQYF.

The table lists this clonotype with many counts. The chain combines TRBV7-8 with TRBJ1-1; D not certain. The CDR3 is 14 amino acids. V lost 1 base, J lost 1 base, and 7 bases lay in between. The germline V gene has CDR1 SGHVS and CDR2 FQNEAQ. Here the CDR3 DNA reads TGTGCCAGCAGCTTAGATACAGCGAACACTGAAGCTTTCTTT. Protein: CASSLDTANTEAFF.

This chain connects TRBV11-1 to TRBJ2-5, with 8 bases aligning to TRBD1. The V gene's germline CDR1 is SGHAT and CDR2 FQDESV (reference sequence). V lost 5 bases, J lost 5 bases, and 19 bases stayed unmatched. This CDR3 is 18 amino acids long. The CDR3 here is CASSPRTGPYPTWETQYF. The CDR3, as DNA: TGTGCCAGCAGCCCCCGGACAGGGCCGTACCCTACTTGGGAGACCCAGTACTTC.

This clonotype was observed a few times. The chain combines TRBV12-3 or TRBV12-4 with TRBJ1-3; D not resolved. The CDR3 extends over 14 amino acids. V was cut by 3 bases and J by 2 bases, with 8 bases left in between. This CDR3 is CASSFGPAGNTIYF. The CDR3 bases are TGTGCCAGCAGTTTTGGTCCCGCTGGAAACACCATATATTTT.

The rearrangement links TRBV3-1 to TRBJ1-6; 8 nucleotides agree with TRBD1. The CDR3 has 17 residues. The trim removed 4 bases at V and 9 bases at J, leaving 14 bases unmatched. The germline V gene encodes CDR1 LGHDT and CDR2 YNNKEL (reference sequence). CDR3 bases: TGTGCCAGCAGCCTCTTAAGCCATGGACAGGGAGGTTCACCCCTCCACTTT. Its protein product is CASSLLSHGQGGSPLHF.

This clonotype was observed many times. V usage is TRBV11-2 and J usage is TRBJ1-5, with D hard to call. Trimming pared 0 bases from V and 0 bases from J, leaving 24 bases between. The CDR3 has 21 residues. Germline CDR1 is SGHAT and CDR2 is FQNNGV. The CDR3 region has the DNA TGTGCCAGCAGCTTAGATGATGGAGGGTTGGGGAAGATTTATAGCAATCAGCCCCAGCATTTT. It specifies CASSLDDGGLGKIYSNQPQHF.

This clonotype was counted many times. V and J are TRBV13 and TRBJ1-5; TRBD1 might be the D (6 bases). The CDR3 consists of 15 residues. Trimming took 5 bases from V and 1 from J, leaving 12 bases between them. Germline V CDR1 and CDR2: PRHDT, FYEKMQ (reference sequence). DNA for the CDR3: TGTGCCAGCAGCCGAGGGGGGGAGAGCAATCAGCCCCAGCATTTT. Its translation: CASSRGGESNQPQHF.

In its sample, this clonotype was seen many times. This sequence joins TRBV7-3 and TRBJ1-1; TRBD1 matches at 8 bases. The germline gives CDR1 SGHTA, CDR2 FQGTGA. The CDR3 runs to 15 residues. Trimming cost V 6 bases and J 0 bases; bases outside gene matches: 6. The CDR3 sequence: CASSSQGGVNTEAFF. Here the CDR3 DNA reads TGTGCCAGCAGTTCACAGGGGGGGGTGAACACTGAAGCTTTCTTT.

At least ten counts were recorded for this clonotype. The chain employs TRBV6-2 or TRBV6-3 and TRBJ1-6; no firm D call. The V end was cut by 6 bases, the J end by 7 bases, with 13 bases between. Germline V gene sequence: CDR1 MNHEY, CDR2 SVGEGT. The CDR3 covers 14 residues. CDR3 DNA: TGTGCCAGCAGCACTGCGGAGCCGAATTCACCCCTCCACTTT. Its protein product is CASSTAEPNSPLHF.

In its sample, this clonotype was seen a few times. The V call is TRBV4-1, the J call TRBJ2-7, with D perhaps matching TRBD2 (7 bases). Trimming removed 1 base at V and 5 bases at J, with 21 bases between. CDR1 is MGHRA, CDR2 YSYEKL, per germline. CDR3 length equals 17 residues. The CDR3 reads CASSQVRGRSSGHEQYF. DNA for the CDR3: TGCGCCAGCAGCCAAGTTCGGGGGCGCTCTAGCGGCCACGAGCAGTACTTC.

The gene calls are TRBV6-5 and TRBJ1-2; tentative D call: TRBD1 (6 bases). Trimming stripped 0 bases from V and 2 bases from J, with 7 bases between. The CDR3 covers 14 residues. Germline V gene data show CDR1 as MNHEY and CDR2 as SVGAGI. DNA of the CDR3: TGTGCCAGCAGTTACTCTGGACAGAACTATGGCTACACCTTC. Protein product: CASSYSGQNYGYTF.

The rearrangement uses TRBV20-1 and TRBJ2-7; 8 bases are shared with TRBD1. The CDR3 loop spans 13 amino acids. The V gene's germline CDR1 is DFQATT and CDR2 SNEGSKA (reference sequence). J lost 6 bases, V lost 3 bases, and 7 bases had no gene match. CDR3 in amino acids: CSASHGQGIEQYF. CDR3 nucleotide sequence: TGCAGTGCTAGCCATGGACAGGGCATCGAGCAGTACTTC.

In its sample, this clonotype was seen many times. The chain uses TRBV11-2 and TRBJ2-5, with D perhaps given as TRBD1 or TRBD2 (5 bases each). This CDR3 comprises 16 residues. V was clipped by 0 bases and J by 4 bases, with 15 bases between them. Looked up from germline, CDR1 is SGHAT and CDR2 is FQNNGV. CDR3 bases: TGTGCCAGCAGCTTAGAGCCCTCGGGGCCCTTAGAGACCCAGTACTTC. The encoded protein is CASSLEPSGPLETQYF. The full variable domain, in which reference TRBV11-2 and TRBJ2-5 provide the parts outside the CDR3, is EAGVAQSPRYKIIEKRQSVAFWCNPISGHATLYWYQQILGQGPKLLIQFQNNGVVDDSQLPKDRFSAERLKGVDSTLKIQPAKLEDSAVYLCASSLEPSGPLETQYFGPGTRLLVL.

The sample holds a few counts of this clonotype. The J gene is TRBJ2-7, the V gene TRBV12-3 or TRBV12-4; the match to TRBD1 covers 9 bases. This CDR3 comprises 13 residues. CDR3 DNA sequence: TGTGCCAGCTGTTTCCGACAGGGGGGCGAGCAGTACGTC. Residues: CASCFRQGGEQYV.